The T cell receptor beta chain described here comes from a study of human T cells and chemical hapten exposure. Study-level information: Patients additionally received therapeutic doses of diphenylcyclopropenone on the scalp once a week, and this continued throughout the approximately 24-week study.

The CDR3 sequence is 15 residues long. V was shortened by 0 bases and J by 1 base, with 11 bases between the two germline ends. In germline, CDR1 is SGHDT, CDR2 YYEEEE. Sample time point: patch test 3, about 24 weeks after DPC sensitization. Documented treatment: therapeutic diphenylcyclopropenone sensitization with weekly scalp DPC. Whole blood that had not been fractionated was the source of extracted total RNA. Study-wide points: Significantly more large CDR3 similarity clusters were formed by expanded TCRs than by controls.

A note on this clonotype: Its target is not known.

The library put unique molecular identifiers onto individual cDNA molecules. TCRdb recomputed calls from the RACE reads with MiXCR, one row per CDR3 protein. The sample shows over 55,000 distinct CDR3 sequences, under 15% of them seen only once. This chain uses TRBV5-6 with TRBJ2-7; D possibly corresponds to TRBD1 (5 bases). The origin of this receptor is a man aged 30 to 45 with alopecia areata. Some clones in this sample may be carry-over from other donors' samples. The input for sequencing was whole blood, taken in connection with sensitization to the hapten diphenylcyclopropenone (DPC). This CDR3 reads CASSLVFRESYEQYF. The CDR3 DNA sequence: TGTGCCAGCAGCTTGGTATTCAGGGAATCCTACGAGCAGTACTTC. Drawing the rest from reference TRBV5-6 and TRBJ2-7, the complete variable domain is DAGVTQSPTHLIKTRGQQVTLRCSPKSGHDTVSWYQQALGQGPQFIFQYYEEEERQRGNFPDRFSGHQFPNYSSELNVNALLLGDSALYLCASSLVFRESYEQYFGPGTRLTVT.